This T cell receptor (beta chain) originates from a study of shared clonotypes between healthy human individuals. Study-wide findings and caveats: Investigators expected sequencing depth to affect clonotype sharing among donors.

Naive CD45RA+ and memory CD45RA-negative subsets were split from CD4+ cells. With respect to this clone: The antigen is not known.

The CDR3 length is 17 residues. V dropped 5 bases and J dropped 1; count of bases not matched to a gene: 10. The germline V gene encodes CDR1 SGHTA and CDR2 FQGNSA. An even split of each subset's genomic DNA across several immunoSEQ plates was performed. Repertoires were generated with immunoSEQ multiplex PCR, while TCRdb's copy carries only in-frame clones and drops some. The table shows approximately 1,500,000 clones, with roughly 98% occurring only once. V is TRBV7-2 and J is TRBJ2-1, with 8 positions matching TRBD1. Sequenced material: naive CD4+ T cells sorted from blood. As for subset: CD45RA+ positively selected. The sequence derives from a man younger than 45 in good health. The CDR3 protein is CASSIQTGTGSYNEQFF. The CDR3 DNA follows: TGTGCCAGCAGCATCCAAACCGGGACAGGATCCTACAATGAGCAGTTCTTC.